Listed below are T cell receptor beta chains from one sample, sequenced in a study of T cell repertoires in cytomegalovirus infection. MiXCR was run by TCRdb on the reads, yielding one entry per CDR3 protein. The sample lists about 830,000 distinct CDR3 sequences; less than 35% were seen once. For these receptors, no antigen is known. The source material was cultured CD8+ T cells from PBMCs, sampled from culture after CMV antigen stimulation. The receptors come from a human donor in good health (CMV status not recorded). Some clones in this sample may be carry-over from other donors' samples. CDR3s include the opening cysteine and the closing phenylalanine or tryptophan.

TRBJ2-3	TRBV28	CATNGQGRGDTQYF
TRBJ1-2	TRBV19	CASNQGARGYTF
TRBJ2-7	TRBV6-2/TRBV6-3	CASSSRLVGLTDEQYF
TRBJ2-3	TRBV7-6	CASSTRGQGQADTQYF
TRBJ2-5	TRBV20-1	CSAIGLSDRYQETQYF
TRBJ1-6	TRBV11-1	CASSLWATSGSPLHF
TRBJ2-3	TRBV12-3/TRBV12-4	CASIQGLAGDVSTDTQYF
TRBJ2-3	TRBV10-3	CAISDPRTDTQYF
TRBJ1-1	TRBV12-5	CASGLTFNTEAFF
TRBJ2-3	TRBV7-6	CANSLTGPADTQYF
TRBJ2-2	TRBV5-6	CASRGTLGELFF
TRBJ1-2	TRBV6-5	CASRTWAGGRSDGYTF
TRBJ2-5	TRBV4-1	CASSPGTSGDSYQETQYF
TRBJ2-1	TRBV7-4	CASGLISGSYNEQFF
TRBJ2-5	TRBV7-8	CASSRGLAGDLPQKETQYF
TRBJ1-2	TRBV28	CASSLMRGPDYGYTF
TRBJ2-3	TRBV5-4	CASSLRGGGLITDTQYF
TRBJ1-4	TRBV6-5	CASSFISSREKLFF
TRBJ1-5	TRBV10-3	CAISEFRQNNQPQHF
TRBJ1-2	TRBV6-6	CASSPFGTENLANYGYTF
TRBJ2-5	TRBV7-2	CASSLAGGESQYF
TRBJ2-5	TRBV27	CASSPGLGETQYF
TRBJ2-1	TRBV19	CASASGGGSLIEQFF
TRBJ2-1	TRBV6-5	CASSYSKRGAYNEQFF
TRBJ2-7	TRBV5-6	CASSRTDIFLSYEQYF
TRBJ2-7	TRBV6-1	CASRPGTGRDGQYF
TRBJ2-5	TRBV7-9	CASSTPGQGESKTQYF
TRBJ1-5	TRBV7-9	CATAGSGSNQPQHF
TRBJ1-1	TRBV4-1	CASSQGGRAEAFF
TRBJ1-3	TRBV12-3/TRBV12-4	CASSFNSPGNTIYF
TRBJ1-1	TRBV29-1	CSAGTGGEAFF
TRBJ1-1	TRBV6-5	CASSYRVQVLVAEAFF
TRBJ1-1	TRBV7-9	CASSFPTGFYTEAFF